Described below is a single T cell receptor (beta chain) sequence and its context. In its sample, this clone was seen a few times. Its antigen is currently not known. Nothing much larger sits one base from this clone, and base qualities are not available. The cohort consisted of 600 or so healthy bone marrow donors. All cohort members were sampled while nominally healthy, although unrecorded immune exposures were likely present. The donor tested CMV seropositive and was one of the 289 seropositive cohort members. A peripheral blood sample was collected from each donor, and TCR beta sequencing was performed on peripheral blood mononuclear cells. Genomic DNA extraction from the blood cell samples was performed with the Qiagen DNeasy Blood Extraction Kit. This sample was taken from a study of cytomegalovirus exposure and HLA in healthy donors (dated by TCRdb to 2015 to 2018). For the wider study: An earlier analysis of approximately 600 of the donors reported 250 to 300 Gb of sequence data and 120 million or so unique TCR beta sequences from 150 million to 200 million T cells. An earlier analysis of 587 of the donors applied high-throughput TCR beta sequencing to assess whether each TCR beta V gene segment acted as functional or pseudogenic. The study profiled the T cell repertoires of 666 subjects by immunosequencing and related them to cytomegalovirus serostatus. Because of strong linkage in the cohort, 5 or 6 DR-DQ haplotypes were treated as single units for association and clustering. A later analysis re-analyzed previously published TCR beta repertoires from approximately 670 donors and added high-resolution HLA genotyping to study TCR occurrence patterns. Genome-wide SNP genotypes for about 55% of the 666 donors were used in a later genetic analysis, which treated that subset as a discovery cohort. Of the roughly 400 genotyped donors, approximately 83% fell in the genetic ancestry cluster associated with self-reported Caucasian donors. Donor age, sex, ethnicity and CMV serostatus were collected together with the repertoire data. The study aimed to test whether signatures of past pathogen exposure could be identified by cataloging public T cell receptors. High-throughput TCR immunosequencing, statistical association of individual TCRs with disease status, and machine learning were combined to predict cytomegalovirus infection status. Among about 360 genotyped donors of the cohort, an average of approximately 240,000 unique TCR beta nucleotide sequences were sequenced per donor, about a sixth of them non-productive. Every repertoire in the discovery cohort had been generated on one and the same sequencing platform. HLA typing covered class I and class II loci at four-digit resolution. In the later analysis, no new phenotypic data were used to find candidate immune exposures; instead, reliance was placed on TCR beta sequences and their occurrence across donors. Along with the approximately 620-subject first cohort, a separate validation cohort of over 90 different subjects was used. An early release that covered about 600 HLA-typed donors contained about 300 gigabases of sequencing data and tens of millions of unique TCR sequences. Typing coverage differed by locus: A, B, C, DRB1 and DQB1 were typed in about 620-640 donors, DQA1 in 522, DPA1 in 600 to 610, and DPB1 in around 490. General findings and caveats noted by the study authors: The earlier analysis of fewer than 750 of the donors excluded roughly 17 rarely observed V segments, including chromosome 9 orphons, because counts were too low. In vitro tests confirmed that a few of the cytomegalovirus-associated TCR beta chains recognize cytomegalovirus antigens. Because HLA typing was unavailable for some donors at each locus, only the typed subset was used in association tests. Correlated functional status among segregating V segments might reflect linkage disequilibrium, but an unknown experimental factor could not be ruled out. Only TCR beta chains were sequenced in this cohort, and the absence of alpha or paired-chain data limited detectable features. In an earlier analysis of about 540 of the donors, most TCR beta V segments were observed in productive rearrangements about 90% or about 30% of the time, broadly matching IMGT annotations. A later analysis found that HLA-associated TCR beta chains were more clonally expanded and had lower generation probabilities than equally common non-associated chains. Strong co-occurrence of HLA alleles, especially DR and DQ, made assigning TCR associations to individual alleles difficult. Because the 87-base-pair reads could not distinguish some IMGT-functional V segments, including TRBV6-2 and TRBV6-3, those segments were excluded. In a later genetic analysis, fewer N-insertions in productive TCRs were reported among donors in an Asian-associated ancestry cluster than the roughly 640-donor mean. For the cohort, immune exposure information was limited to CMV serostatus. The sequencing pipeline was judged likely to have produced a cluster of highly shared sequence variants as a technical artifact. A further reported finding was that TCR beta sequences accurately predicted the HLA-A and HLA-B alleles for most subjects in the first cohort. A later analysis reported that several top co-occurrence clusters appeared linked to parvovirus B19, influenza, CMV and Epstein-Barr virus. A total of about 150 TCR beta chains were listed by the study as associated with cytomegalovirus. V-gene and J-gene trimming of TCR beta chains was associated with a missense DCLRE1C variant in a later genetic analysis, and the association was replicated in an independent cohort. Specific HLA alleles were associated with 16,951 TCR beta sequences at a false discovery rate of 0.05 in a later analysis. Presence/absence analyses assumed roughly uniform sequencing depth across donors, an assumption that may not hold. The authors suggested that the approach could potentially be extended to other disease states and immunological phenotypes. While some public TCRs were present in many individuals, most TCR sequences turned up only very rarely across donors. Most CMV-associated TCR beta chains appeared to be HLA-restricted in a later analysis, and the HLA associations seemed to be driven largely by CMV exposure. The classifier was reported to diagnose cytomegalovirus status with high specificity and sensitivity in both the original cohort and the validation cohort. In a later analysis, TCR association rates were found to vary across HLA loci, with the most associated TCRs seen for DRB1 alleles and the fewest for HLA-C alleles.

In the germline V gene, CDR1 corresponds to MNHEY and CDR2 to SVGAGI. Including the terminal cysteine and phenylalanine, the CDR3 comprises 12 residues. Only the CDR3 portion is preserved as DNA: 36 bases, with reading frame beginning at the first base. Trimmed from V: 10 bases; trimmed from J: 13 bases; junction bases lacking a gene match: 15. Library prep was done by the immunoSEQ multiplex PCR assay. A mixture of 60 forward primers for TCR Vbeta segments and 13 reverse primers for TCR Jbeta segments was used in the multiplex PCR. The CDR3 region of rearranged TCR beta genes was amplified from genomic DNA with a multiplex PCR assay. The amplified TCR beta libraries were sequenced on the Illumina HiSeq System as 87-base-pair reads. Under the source paper's analysis protocol: In a later analysis, some 80 million unique TCR beta chains were counted across the roughly 700 repertoires, and roughly 10 million of these chains were shared by at least two donors. Raw reads were error-corrected and collapsed into unique sequences by a nearest-neighbor algorithm in which closely related sequences were merged to remove PCR and sequencing errors. V, D and J gene segments were assigned by aligning CDR3 sequences to IMGT reference sequences. For a sequence to be retained, at least a six-nucleotide match to both a V gene segment and a J gene segment was required. Rearrangements were called productive when the CDR3 lacked stop codons and stayed in frame with V and J; all others were non-productive. CDR3 was defined by IMGT convention, running from the second conserved V-encoded cysteine to the conserved J-encoded phenylalanine. The earlier analysis of 587 of the donors excluded sequences that lacked an unambiguous match to a single V gene segment. An earlier analysis of a few hundred of the donors called V segments functional above 56.7% productive rearrangements and segregating when the between-donor standard deviation exceeded 5%. A statistical classification framework was built for diagnosing cytomegalovirus status from the catalog of TCR beta chain sequences. A later analysis assigned V and J genes by comparing TCR nucleotide sequences with IMGT/GENE-DB human TR gene sequences. The TCRdist pipeline was used in a later analysis to assign CDR3 sequences and most-parsimonious VDJ recombination scenarios. In a later analysis, every TCR beta chain was defined by the combination of its CDR3 amino acid sequence and its V-gene family, and reads without a unique V-gene family were dropped. As a way to deal with suspected cross-contamination and a sequencing artifact, a later analysis dropped under 600 nucleotide sequences that were highly shared and had low generation probability. In a later analysis, a clonal expansion index was calculated for each public chain from normalized within-repertoire ranks of inferred template counts. A later analysis computed generation probabilities with a VDJ recombination model fitted to out-of-frame rearrangements, and checked the results against IGoR. In a later analysis, hypergeometric tests were used to score TCR-TCR, TCR-HLA and TCR-CMV co-occurrence, with a repertoire-size bias correction applied to TCR pairs. False discovery rates were estimated in a later analysis by permuting HLA or CMV assignments 20 times. A later analysis grouped co-occurring TCRs with DBSCAN, adding TCRdist sequence similarity when clustering within HLA-allele-positive subsets. Co-occurrence clustering excluded repertoires with fewer than 30,000 or more than 120,000 public chains, plus five with anomalous nucleotide sharing. TCRdb retrieved this table from immuneACCESS and kept in-frame rearrangements only. Not all clones are present; in checked studies, unresolved V genes account for under half, and no reason is known for the remainder. V and J calls plus clone size are reproduced from that table; the DNA served to infer D and trimming. This sample lists roughly 220,000 clones; around 70% were detected once. The ten biggest clones cover about 2.8% of the sample.

The chain links TRBV6-5 with TRBJ2-7; the junction holds 8 bases that match TRBD1. The receptor was isolated from a man between 35 and 55 years old in good health and CMV-seropositive. Source material: PBMCs. For the CDR3, the sequence is CATSWGQEPRYF. The DNA sequence reads TGTGCCACCTCTTGGGGACAGGAGCCGAGATACTTC.